These 4 T cell receptor beta chains were all obtained from the same sample, sequenced in a study of vaccination effects on CD4 cells after COVID-19. The authors isolated CD4+ T cells after less than eleven days of culture. Everyone in the study got two shots of either the BNT162b2 or mRNA-1273 vaccine. Data came from immunoSEQ multiplex PCR; TCRdb stores just in-frame clones and leaves some out. The sample has tens of thousands of clones; over 65% are singletons. These receptors lack a known antigen. This material consisted of CD4+ T cells from PBMCs cultured without peptide, taken after COVID-19 vaccination. The receptors here all came from a human donor who received a COVID-19 vaccine.

The chain is built from TRBV19 and TRBJ1-5, with no clear D. The CDR3 length is 15 residues. V shed 4 bases and J shed 3 bases, with 13 bases lying between them. Germline CDR1 LNHDA, CDR2 SQIVND (reference sequence). Written as DNA, the CDR3 is TGTGCCAGTAGTAAAGTTTCAGCCACCAATCAGCCCCAGCATTTT. Protein product: CASSKVSATNQPQHF. The complete variable domain, with remaining parts taken from reference TRBV19 and TRBJ1-5, reads DGGITQSPKYLFRKEGQNVTLSCEQNLNHDAMYWYRQDPGQGLRLIYYSQIVNDFQKGDIAEGYSVSREKKESFPLTVTSAQKNPTAFYLCASSKVSATNQPQHFGDGTRLSIL.

The V and J genes are TRBV10-1 and TRBJ1-2, with TRBD1 as a possible D gene (6 bases). Per germline, CDR1 WNHNN and CDR2 SYGVQD (reference sequence). The CDR3 runs to 14 residues. V was cut by 3 bases and J by 2 bases, with 10 bases left in between. The CDR3 is CASSDTGINYGYTF. In nucleotides, the CDR3 is TGCGCCAGCAGTGATACAGGGATCAACTATGGCTACACCTTC.

The gene calls are TRBV4-1 and TRBJ1-5; D not resolved. CDR3 size: 13 residues. The V gene lost 4 bases and the J gene lost 5 bases, with 9 bases spanning the gap. CDR1 is MGHRA, CDR2 YSYEKL, per germline. The CDR3 sequence is CASSPRADQPQHF. The DNA for the CDR3 is TGCGCCAGCAGCCCCCGGGCCGATCAGCCCCAGCATTTT.

This rearrangement joins TRBV2 to TRBJ2-1; perhaps TRBD1 as D (6 bases). The germline gives CDR1 SNHLY, CDR2 FYNNEI. The CDR3 contains 12 residues. Trimming left V 10 bases short and J 3 bases short, with 10 bases between. DNA of the CDR3: TGTGCCATCGTACAGGGCTACAATGAGCAGTTCTTC. Encoded protein: CAIVQGYNEQFF. The full variable domain, completed using reference TRBV2 and TRBJ2-1, is EPEVTQTPSHQVTQMGQEVILRCVPISNHLYFYWYRQILGQKVEFLVSFYNNEISEKSEIFDDQFSVERPDGSNFTLKIRSTKLEDSAMYFCAIVQGYNEQFFGPGTRLTVL.